This T cell receptor beta chain was identified in a study of shared clonotypes between healthy human individuals. Study-level findings and limits: The rarefaction results pointed to incomplete sorted-subset sequencing despite large depth.

Trimming pared 6 bases from V and 5 bases from J, leaving 15 bases between. The CDR3 sequence is 14 residues long. The V gene's germline CDR1 is MNHEY and CDR2 SMNVEV (reference sequence). CD45RO-negative CD8 cells positively selected for CCR7 made up the naive population, which excluded terminally differentiated effector memory CD45RA+ cells. Notes on this clone: What it binds is unknown.

Per the original data handling: From ImmunoSEQ came sequences covering only the junction and carrying no quality scores, so filtering differed. The protocol was immunoSEQ multiplex PCR, while the TCRdb copy is restricted to in-frame clones and leaves out a portion. The D gene and trimming were derived from the DNA, and the V and J assignments and clone size from that table. The sample comprises 2 million or so clones, about 95% of which are singletons, and roughly 1% rests with the top ten. This clonotype originated in a man aged 18 to 35 in good health. Material for sequencing was naive CD8+ T cells sorted from blood. The rearrangement uses TRBV27 and TRBJ2-3; D might be TRBD2 (6 bases). CDR3 in DNA: TGTGCCAGCAGCCCCTACGGGAGATTAGATACGCAGTATTTT. Translating it yields CASSPYGRLDTQYF.